The 24 T cell receptor beta chains listed next were all sequenced from one sample in a study of blood T cells in healthy people across ages. Alongside a J-beta primer mix, a sample-barcoded 5' primer served in a second PCR lasting about 7 to 12 cycles. TCRdb itself ran the 5' RACE reads through MiXCR, one entry per CDR3 protein. Among fewer than 2,000,000 distinct CDR3 sequences listed, 35% to 50% were seen once. Sequenced sample: blood. Source of these receptors: a human donor in good health.

The J gene is TRBJ2-6, the V gene TRBV7-2; no definite D call. Trimming shortened V by 1 base and J by 4 bases, and 14 bases separated the two germline ends. Germline CDR1 SGHTA, CDR2 FQGNSA. This CDR3 has 17 residues. CDR3: CASSLGPVVSGANVLTF. The CDR3, as DNA: TGTGCCAGCAGCTTAGGCCCAGTGGTATCCGGGGCCAACGTCCTGACTTTC.

In its sample, this clonotype was seen a few times. The CDR3 sequence is CASSLVGTGAEGQFF. The CDR3 DNA follows: TGTGCCAGCAGCTTAGTTGGGACAGGGGCCGAGGGGCAGTTCTTC. V and J are TRBV7-6 and TRBJ2-1; 10 bases map to TRBD1. Looked up from germline, CDR1 is SGHVS and CDR2 is FNYEAQ. This CDR3 has 15 amino acids. V was pared by 1 base and J by 12 bases, with 9 bases of the junction left unmatched.

In its sample, this clonotype was seen a few times. CDR3 nucleotides: TGCGCCAGCAGCCGAGGATACGACAGGGGTAACTCCTACGAGCAGTACTTC. It encodes CASSRGYDRGNSYEQYF. The J gene is TRBJ2-7, the V gene TRBV4-3, with 8 bases identical to TRBD1. Germline V lookup: CDR1 LGHNA, CDR2 YSLEER. The CDR3 runs to 17 residues. The V gene end was trimmed by 4 bases and the J gene end by 0 bases; junction bases not matched to a gene: 11.

This clonotype has just a few counts. The chain is built from TRBV5-1 and TRBJ2-7; 8 nucleotides match TRBD1. This CDR3 contains 14 residues. The germline CDR1 and CDR2 sequences are SGHRS and YFSETQ. The V gene end was trimmed by 3 bases and the J gene end by 2 bases; junction bases not matched to a gene: 4. The CDR3 sequence: CASSWTGKPYEQYF. In nucleotides, the CDR3 is TGCGCCAGCAGCTGGACAGGGAAACCCTACGAGCAGTACTTC.

This chain uses TRBV5-1 with TRBJ1-1; D may be TRBD1 (6 bases). Between the trimmed V and J ends, which lost 1 base and 4 bases, there was a span of 14 bases. This CDR3 region has 15 residues. The germline V gene has CDR1 SGHRS and CDR2 YFSETQ. The CDR3 sequence: CASSLTLQGGTEAFF. CDR3 DNA sequence: TGCGCCAGCAGCTTGACCCTACAGGGAGGCACTGAAGCTTTCTTT. Complete variable domain (other parts from reference TRBV5-1 and TRBJ1-1): KAGVTQTPRYLIKTRGQQVTLSCSPISGHRSVSWYQQTPGQGLQFLFEYFSETQRNKGNFPGRFSGRQFSNSRSEMNVSTLELGDSALYLCASSLTLQGGTEAFFGQGTRLTVV.

The chain employs TRBV4-2 and TRBJ1-5, with 10 bases lining up with TRBD1. The CDR3 consists of 16 residues. Germline CDR1 is LGHNA and CDR2 is YNFKEQ. V lost 1 base and J lost 4; bases outside the gene matches: 4. The CDR3 region has the DNA TGTGCCAGCAGCCAAGGGGACAGGGGACCTAATCAGCCCCAGCATTTT. Protein sequence: CASSQGDRGPNQPQHF.

This clonotype was picked up a small number of times. In nucleotides, the CDR3 is TGTGCCAGCAGCCCACAGATCAATCAGCCCCAGCATTTT. Its protein product is CASSPQINQPQHF. The chain carries TRBV7-2 and TRBJ1-5, with no clear D. V was clipped by 5 bases and J by 3 bases, with 8 bases between them. From germline, CDR1 is SGHTA and CDR2 FQGNSA. This CDR3 has 13 residues.

Remarks on this clonotype: Relative to the germline gene, one junction end is altered; a read error may explain this. The CDR3 DNA sequence: TGTGCCAGCAGCGTGACGGGGGGGGAAAAACGGTTTTTT. Its protein product is CASSVTGGEKRFF. V usage is TRBV7-3 and J usage is TRBJ1-4; D may be TRBD1 (5 bases). Germline V gene data show CDR1 as SGHTA and CDR2 as FQGTGA. This CDR3 has 13 residues. Variable domain in full (rest from reference TRBV7-3 and TRBJ1-4): GAGVSQTPSNKVTEKGKYVELRCDPISGHTALYWYRQSLGQGPEFLIYFQGTGAADDSGLPNDRFFAVRPEGSVSTLKIQRTERGDSAVYLCASSVTGGEKRFFGSGTQLSVL.

This clonotype came up a few times. The chain employs TRBV9 and TRBJ1-2; 8 bases fit TRBD1. Looked up from germline, CDR1 is SGDLS and CDR2 is YYNGEE. The CDR3 spans 15 residues. The ends lost 3 bases at V and 4 bases at J; junction bases unmatched: 8. The CDR3 is CASSGRGQSVYGYTF. CDR3 DNA: TGTGCCAGCAGCGGCAGGGGGCAGTCAGTCTATGGCTACACCTTC.

The chain uses TRBV20-1 and TRBJ2-1; no definite D call. The DNA end favors TRBJ2-7, so the J call may be wrong. Per germline, CDR1 DFQATT and CDR2 SNEGSKA (reference sequence). The length of the CDR3 is 11 residues. The CDR3 coding sequence is TGCAGTGCCTCTATCGCCTACGAGCAGTACTTC. As protein: CSASIAYEQYF.

The V gene is TRBV4-2, the J gene TRBJ1-3, with D possibly TRBD1 on 5 matching bases. This CDR3 contains 15 residues. Looked up from germline, CDR1 is LGHNA and CDR2 is YNFKEQ. V was cut by 2 bases and J by 0 bases, with 8 bases left in between. CDR3 nucleotides: TGTGCCAGCAGCCAAACAGGTTTCTCTGGAAACACCATATATTTT. It translates to CASSQTGFSGNTIYF.

The V call is TRBV29-1, the J call TRBJ1-2; tentative D call: TRBD1 (6 bases). With 3 bases removed from V and 8 bases from J, the gap between germline ends came to 19 bases. The CDR3 is 14 amino acids. In germline, CDR1 is SQVTM, CDR2 ANQGSEA. The CDR3 coding sequence is TGCAGCGTTGACCGGTCGCTGACAGGAGAAGGCTACACCTTC. Its protein is CSVDRSLTGEGYTF.

The chain links TRBV10-2 to TRBJ2-4; D is ambiguous. Near its end, the DNA agrees better with TRBJ2-5, so the J call may be wrong. Germline CDR1 is WSHSY and CDR2 is SAAADI. The CDR3 consists of 12 residues. CDR3 amino acids: CASSEAARTQYF. In DNA form, the CDR3 reads TGCGCCAGCTCTGAGGCAGCAAGGACCCAGTACTTC.

This chain uses TRBV29-1 with TRBJ1-5; D not certain. The ends were cut back, 6 bases at V and 0 bases at J, with 12 bases in the middle. CDR3 length: 14 amino acids. Per the germline V gene, CDR1 is SQVTM and CDR2 is ANQGSEA. CDR3 region: CSVRRKDSNQPQHF. In nucleotides, the CDR3 is TGCAGCGTCCGACGGAAAGATAGCAATCAGCCCCAGCATTTT.

This clonotype came up a few times. The chain links TRBV20-1 to TRBJ2-7, with TRBD2 identical over 13 bases. The V and J ends lost 3 bases and 4 bases, in that order; junction bases with no gene match: 12. The germline V gene has CDR1 DFQATT and CDR2 SNEGSKA (reference sequence). This CDR3 region has 17 residues. CDR3 loop: CSARKGLAGTGFYEQYF. The CDR3 DNA follows: TGCAGTGCTAGGAAGGGACTAGCGGGAACCGGTTTTTACGAGCAGTACTTC.

The chain is built from TRBV12-3 or TRBV12-4 and TRBJ2-1; TRBD2 aligns across 9 bases. Trimming removed 1 base from V and 7 bases from J; junction bases left unmatched: 14. This CDR3 is built from 18 residues. CDR3: CASSLGGGVDQGGNEQFF. CDR3 DNA sequence: TGTGCCAGCAGTTTAGGCGGGGGGGTAGATCAAGGAGGGAATGAGCAGTTCTTC.

For the CDR3, the DNA is TGTGCCAGCAGCCCGCGGGTAGTGGAGGGCGATACGCAGTATTTT. This encodes CASSPRVVEGDTQYF. The V call is TRBV7-2, the J call TRBJ2-3; D perhaps matches TRBD2 (6 bases). Trimming shortened V by 5 bases and J by 6 bases, and 18 bases separated the two germline ends. The CDR3 totals 15 residues. The germline V gene encodes CDR1 SGHTA and CDR2 FQGNSA.

This clonotype was seen more than once but under ten times. This chain joins TRBV2 and TRBJ2-7, with 11 bases matching TRBD1. The junction had 4 bases not matched to a gene; V was cut back by 4 bases and J by 2 bases. Germline CDR1 is SNHLY and CDR2 is FYNNEI. This CDR3 spans 15 amino acids. As DNA, the CDR3 is TGTGCCAGCAGTGGGGACAGGGGGATCACCTACGAGCAGTACTTC. Encoded protein: CASSGDRGITYEQYF.

In nucleotides, the CDR3 is TGTGCCAGCAGCTTAGTTGCGGGGGGGGCTAGCACAGATACGCAGTATTTT. Amino acid sequence: CASSLVAGGASTDTQYF. This chain links TRBV7-2 with TRBJ2-3; 9 bases are shared with TRBD2. The germline CDR1 and CDR2 sequences are SGHTA and FQGNSA. The CDR3 loop spans 17 amino acids. V lost 1 base to trimming and J lost 0 bases; unmatched junction nucleotides: 5. Combining the CDR3 with reference TRBV7-2 and TRBJ2-3 gives the whole variable domain GAGVSQSPSNKVTEKGKDVELRCDPISGHTALYWYRQSLGQGLEFLIYFQGNSAPDKSGLPSDRFSAERTGGSVSTLTIQRTQQEDSAVYLCASSLVAGGASTDTQYFGPGTRLTVL.

This clonotype came up a few times. The V call is TRBV12-3 or TRBV12-4, the J call TRBJ1-2; 9 nucleotides align to TRBD1. The CDR3 runs to 16 residues. V was clipped by 5 bases and J by 4 bases; unmatched bases: 11. The CDR3 nucleotides are TGTGCCAGCAGTCCGGGACAGGGAGATTACGGCTATGGCTACACCTTC. This encodes CASSPGQGDYGYGYTF.

This clonotype was picked up a small number of times. The V gene is TRBV7-9, the J gene TRBJ2-6; D remains ambiguous. The V gene lost 5 bases and the J gene lost 2 bases, with 10 bases spanning the gap. This CDR3 is 15 amino acids long. The germline CDR1 and CDR2 sequences are SEHNR and FQNEAQ (reference sequence). CDR3 amino acids: CASSPALAGANVLTF. The DNA for the CDR3 is TGTGCCAGCAGCCCCGCACTGGCTGGGGCCAACGTCCTGACTTTC.

This clonotype was seen a few times. The genes are TRBV6-5 and TRBJ1-2, with TRBD1 as a possible D gene (5 bases). The V gene lost 6 bases and the J gene lost 4 bases, with 12 bases spanning the gap. Looked up from germline, CDR1 is MNHEY and CDR2 is SVGAGI. The CDR3 is 13 residues long. The DNA for the CDR3 is TGTGCCAGCAGGACACCCGGGGGCTATGGCTACACCTTC. This translates into CASRTPGGYGYTF.

The chain carries TRBV3-1 and TRBJ2-3; possibly TRBD1 for D (6 bases). The ends were cut back, 3 bases at V and 1 base at J, with 11 bases in the middle. The CDR3 is made up of 15 amino acids. CDR1 and CDR2 from the germline V gene are LGHDT and YNNKEL (reference sequence). CDR3 nucleotide sequence: TGTGCCAGCAGCCAGACAGGTTCTGGCACAGATACGCAGTATTTT. Encoded protein: CASSQTGSGTDTQYF.

The sample holds one count of this clonotype. This chain joins TRBV6-1 and TRBJ2-4; TRBD1 agrees at 7 bases. The J call may be faulty, since TRBJ2-7 better matches the DNA end. The CDR3 is made up of 14 amino acids. In germline, CDR1 is MNHNS, CDR2 SASEGT. The CDR3 spells CASSGGTEVAEQYF. Written as DNA, the CDR3 is TGTGCCAGCAGTGGGGGGACAGAAGTTGCCGAGCAGTACTTC.